This TCR beta chain derives from a study of blood T cells in healthy people across ages. Study at large: Through template switching, about one barcoded beta molecule was captured per two T cells, as measured in model experiments.

At least ten counts were recorded for this clonotype. Its antigen remains unknown. Study results and limitations: Unsorted PBMCs ruled out conclusive naive versus antigen-experienced comparison.

The CDR3 covers 14 residues. After removal of 5 bases from V and 3 bases from J, the junction contained 5 bases not matched to a gene. Through a sample-barcoded 5' primer and a J-beta primer mix, a second PCR was run for roughly 6 to 11 cycles. Each CDR3 protein is one row after TCRdb ran MiXCR on the 5' RACE reads. The sample lists under 1 million distinct CDR3 sequences; around 43% were seen once. The source of this sequence is a man aged 60 to 75 in good health. Sequenced input: blood. The V gene is TRBV12-3 or TRBV12-4, the J gene TRBJ1-2; 8 bases align to TRBD1. The CDR3 bases are TGTGCCAGCAGTCTGCAGGGGGCTGACTATGGCTACACCTTC. It translates to CASSLQGADYGYTF.